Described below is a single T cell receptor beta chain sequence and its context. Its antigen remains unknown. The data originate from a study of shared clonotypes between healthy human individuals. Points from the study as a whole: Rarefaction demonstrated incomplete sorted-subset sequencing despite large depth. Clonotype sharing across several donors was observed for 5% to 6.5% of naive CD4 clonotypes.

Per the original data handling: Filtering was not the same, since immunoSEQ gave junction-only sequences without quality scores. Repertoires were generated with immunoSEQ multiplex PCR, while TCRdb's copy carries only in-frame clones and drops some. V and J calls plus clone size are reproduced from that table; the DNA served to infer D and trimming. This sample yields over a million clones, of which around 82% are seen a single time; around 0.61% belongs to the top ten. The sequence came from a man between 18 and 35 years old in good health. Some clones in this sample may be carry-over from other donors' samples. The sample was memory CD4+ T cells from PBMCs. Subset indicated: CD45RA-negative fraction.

The CDR3 reads CASSQTSESYEQYF. The CDR3 DNA follows: TGTGCCAGCAGTCAAACTAGCGAGTCCTACGAGCAGTACTTC. The chain employs TRBV27 and TRBJ2-7, with 7 nucleotides matching TRBD2. CDR3 length: 14 amino acids. The ends lost 5 bases at V and 1 base at J; junction bases unmatched: 5. CDR1 is MNHEY, CDR2 SMNVEV, per germline (reference sequence).